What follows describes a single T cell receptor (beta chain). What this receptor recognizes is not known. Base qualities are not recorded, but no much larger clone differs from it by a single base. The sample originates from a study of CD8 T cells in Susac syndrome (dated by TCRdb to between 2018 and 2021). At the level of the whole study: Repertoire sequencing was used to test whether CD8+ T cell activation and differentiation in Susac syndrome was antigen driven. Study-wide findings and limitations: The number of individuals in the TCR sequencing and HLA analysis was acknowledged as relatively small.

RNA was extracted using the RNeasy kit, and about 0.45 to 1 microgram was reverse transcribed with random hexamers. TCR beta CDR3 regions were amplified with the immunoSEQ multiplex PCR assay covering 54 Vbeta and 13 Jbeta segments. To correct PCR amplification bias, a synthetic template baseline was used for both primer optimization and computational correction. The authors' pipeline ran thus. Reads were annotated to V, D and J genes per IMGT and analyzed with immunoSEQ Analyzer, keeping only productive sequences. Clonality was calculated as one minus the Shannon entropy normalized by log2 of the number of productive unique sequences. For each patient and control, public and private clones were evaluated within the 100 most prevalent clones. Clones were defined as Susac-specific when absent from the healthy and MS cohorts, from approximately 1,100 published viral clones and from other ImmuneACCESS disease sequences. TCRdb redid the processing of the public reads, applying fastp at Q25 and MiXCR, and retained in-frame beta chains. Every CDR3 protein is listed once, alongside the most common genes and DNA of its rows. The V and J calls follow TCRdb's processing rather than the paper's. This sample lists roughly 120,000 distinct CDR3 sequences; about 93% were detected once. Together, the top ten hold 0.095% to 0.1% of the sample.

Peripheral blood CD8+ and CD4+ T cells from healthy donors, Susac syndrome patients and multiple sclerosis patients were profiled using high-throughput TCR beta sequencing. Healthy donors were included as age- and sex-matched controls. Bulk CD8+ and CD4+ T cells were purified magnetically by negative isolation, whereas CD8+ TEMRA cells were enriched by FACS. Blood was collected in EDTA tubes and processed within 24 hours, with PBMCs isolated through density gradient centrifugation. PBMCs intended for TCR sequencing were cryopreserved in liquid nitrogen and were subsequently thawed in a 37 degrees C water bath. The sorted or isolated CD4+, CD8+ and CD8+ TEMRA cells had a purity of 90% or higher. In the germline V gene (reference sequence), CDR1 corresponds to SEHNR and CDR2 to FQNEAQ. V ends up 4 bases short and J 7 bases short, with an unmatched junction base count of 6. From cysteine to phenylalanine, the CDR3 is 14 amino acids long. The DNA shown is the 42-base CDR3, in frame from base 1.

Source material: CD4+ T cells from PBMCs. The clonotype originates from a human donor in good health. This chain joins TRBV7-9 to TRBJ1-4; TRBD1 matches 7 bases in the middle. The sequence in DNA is TGTGCCAGCAGCTACTGGGACAGTAGTGAAAAACTGTTTTTT. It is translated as CASSYWDSSEKLFF. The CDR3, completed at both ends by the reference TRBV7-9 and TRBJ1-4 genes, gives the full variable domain DTGVSQNPRHKITKRGQNVTFRCDPISEHNRLYWYRQTLGQGPEFLTYFQNEAQLEKSRLLSDRFSAERPKGSFSTLEIQRTEQGDSAMYLCASSYWDSSEKLFFGSGTQLSVL.